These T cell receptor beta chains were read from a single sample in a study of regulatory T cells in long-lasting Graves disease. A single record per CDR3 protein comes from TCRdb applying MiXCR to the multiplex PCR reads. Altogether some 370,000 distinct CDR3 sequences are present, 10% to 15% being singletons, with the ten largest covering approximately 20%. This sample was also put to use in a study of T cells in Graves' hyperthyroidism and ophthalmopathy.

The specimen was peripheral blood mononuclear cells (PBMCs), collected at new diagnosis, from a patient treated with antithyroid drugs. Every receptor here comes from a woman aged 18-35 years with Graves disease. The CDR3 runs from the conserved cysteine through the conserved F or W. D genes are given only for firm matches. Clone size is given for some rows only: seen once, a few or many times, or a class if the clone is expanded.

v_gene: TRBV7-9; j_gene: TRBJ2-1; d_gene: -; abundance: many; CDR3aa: CASSLQGLGDEQFF; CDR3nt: TGTGCCAGCAGCTTACAAGGCTTGGGCGATGAGCAGTTCTTC
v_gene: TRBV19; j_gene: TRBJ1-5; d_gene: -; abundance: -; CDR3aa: CASSMVRGNYRSQPQPF; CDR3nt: TGTGCCAGTAGTATGGTCCGGGGGAATTATAGGTCCCAGCCCCAGCCTTTT
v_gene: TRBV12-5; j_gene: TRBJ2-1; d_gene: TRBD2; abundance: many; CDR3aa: CASDQPERESSYNEQFF; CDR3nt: TGTGCTAGTGATCAACCCGAGCGGGAGTCGTCCTACAATGAGCAGTTCTTC
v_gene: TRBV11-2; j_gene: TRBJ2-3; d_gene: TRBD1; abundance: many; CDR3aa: CASSLTGQGEEDTQYF; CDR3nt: TGTGCCAGCAGTCTTACTGGACAGGGAGAGGAAGATACGCAGTATTTT
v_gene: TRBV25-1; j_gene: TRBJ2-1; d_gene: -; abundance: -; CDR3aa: CASTHYRGSYNEQFF; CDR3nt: TGTGCCAGCACTCATTACCGGGGCTCCTACAATGAGCAGTTCTTC
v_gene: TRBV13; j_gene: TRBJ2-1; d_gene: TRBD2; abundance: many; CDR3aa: CASSPGLARYNEQFF; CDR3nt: TGTGCCAGCAGCCCTGGACTAGCGAGGTACAATGAGCAGTTCTTC
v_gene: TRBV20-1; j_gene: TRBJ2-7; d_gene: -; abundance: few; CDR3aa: CSAWTARHEQYF; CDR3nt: TGCAGTGCTTGGACCGCTCGCCACGAGCAGTACTTC
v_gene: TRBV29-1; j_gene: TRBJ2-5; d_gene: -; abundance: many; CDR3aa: CGGVRQETQYF; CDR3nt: TGTGGCGGAGTCCGGCAAGAGACCCAGTACTTC
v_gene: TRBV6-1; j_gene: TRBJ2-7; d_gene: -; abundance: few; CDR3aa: CASPPSIYEQYF; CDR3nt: TGTGCCAGCCCCCCGAGCATCTACGAGCAGTACTTC
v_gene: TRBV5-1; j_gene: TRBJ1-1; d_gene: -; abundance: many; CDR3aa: CASSPEGGGTEAFF; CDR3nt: TGCGCCAGCAGCCCTGAAGGGGGAGGGACTGAAGCTTTCTTT
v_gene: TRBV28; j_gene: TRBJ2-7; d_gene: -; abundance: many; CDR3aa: CASRTPGSKYEQYF; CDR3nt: TGTGCCAGCAGGACACCGGGCTCTAAGTACGAGCAGTACTTC
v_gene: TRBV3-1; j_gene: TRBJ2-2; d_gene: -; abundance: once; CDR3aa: CAISLPRGTIGELFF; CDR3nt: TGTGCCATCAGCCTACCGAGGGGGACGATCGGGGAGCTGTTTTTT
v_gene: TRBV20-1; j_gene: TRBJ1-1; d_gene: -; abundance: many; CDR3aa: CSARDKGRHTEAFF; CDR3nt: TGCAGTGCTAGAGATAAAGGGCGTCACACTGAAGCTTTCTTT
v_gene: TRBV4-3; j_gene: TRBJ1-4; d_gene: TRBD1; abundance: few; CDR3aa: CASSQDGQGPTNEKLFF; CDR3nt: TGCGCCAGCAGCCAAGACGGACAGGGGCCAACTAATGAAAAACTGTTTTTT
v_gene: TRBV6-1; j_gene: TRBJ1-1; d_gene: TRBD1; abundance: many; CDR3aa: CASRLGHSTYGTGPMNTEAFF; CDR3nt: TGTGCCAGCAGACTAGGCCACTCGACCTACGGGACAGGGCCCATGAACACTGAAGCTTTCTTT
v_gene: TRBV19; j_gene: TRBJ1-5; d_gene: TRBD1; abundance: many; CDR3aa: CASSPQGGALFSSNQPQHF; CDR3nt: TGTGCCAGTAGTCCTCAGGGGGGGGCTTTGTTCAGTAGCAATCAGCCCCAGCATTTT
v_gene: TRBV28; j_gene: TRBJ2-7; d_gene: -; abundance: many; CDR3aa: CASSLLAYEQYF; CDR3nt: TGTGCCAGCAGTTTATTAGCCTACGAGCAGTACTTC
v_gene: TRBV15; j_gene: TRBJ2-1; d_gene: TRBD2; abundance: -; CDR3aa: CATSEAPGLAGAFEQFF; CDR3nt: TGTGCCACCAGCGAGGCCCCGGGACTAGCGGGAGCTTTTGAGCAGTTCTTC
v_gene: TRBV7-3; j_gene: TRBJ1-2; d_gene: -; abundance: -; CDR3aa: CASSLSSGNGYGYTF; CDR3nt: TGTGCCAGCAGCTTAAGCTCCGGTAATGGGTATGGCTACACCTTC
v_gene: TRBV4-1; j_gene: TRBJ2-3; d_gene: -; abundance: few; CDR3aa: CASSPGPPGTDTQYF; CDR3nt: TGCGCCAGCAGCCCCGGGCCGCCGGGCACAGATACGCAGTATTTT
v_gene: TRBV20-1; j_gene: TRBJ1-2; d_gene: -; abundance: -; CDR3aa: CSATPGADGYTF; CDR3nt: TGCAGTGCTACCCCTGGGGCTGACGGCTACACCTTC
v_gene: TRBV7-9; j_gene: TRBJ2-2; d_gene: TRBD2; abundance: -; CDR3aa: CASSPPVAGYTGELFF; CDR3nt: TGTGCCAGCAGCCCCCCGGTAGCGGGATACACCGGGGAGCTGTTTTTT
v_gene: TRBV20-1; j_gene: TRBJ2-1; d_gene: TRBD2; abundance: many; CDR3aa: CSASRGGNEQFF; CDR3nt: TGCAGTGCTAGCCGGGGGGGCAATGAGCAGTTCTTC
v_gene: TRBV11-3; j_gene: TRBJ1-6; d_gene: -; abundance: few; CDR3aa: CASSTRRGEGYPLNSPLHF; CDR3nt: TGTGCCAGCAGCACAAGGCGTGGGGAAGGGTATCCCCTTAATTCACCCCTCCACTTT
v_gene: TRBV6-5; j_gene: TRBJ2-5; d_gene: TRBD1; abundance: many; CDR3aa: CASSYRDRGPRETQYF; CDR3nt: TGTGCCAGCAGTTACAGGGACAGGGGGCCTCGGGAGACCCAGTACTTC
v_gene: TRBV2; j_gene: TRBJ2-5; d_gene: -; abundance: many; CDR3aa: CASSPDSQETQHF; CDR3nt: TGTGCCAGCAGTCCTGACAGCCAAGAGACCCAGCACTTC
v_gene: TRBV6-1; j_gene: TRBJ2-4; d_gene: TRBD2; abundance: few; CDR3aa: CATGSHAGGRENIQYF; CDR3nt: TGTGCCACCGGTTCCCACGCGGGGGGGCGGGAAAACATTCAGTACTTC
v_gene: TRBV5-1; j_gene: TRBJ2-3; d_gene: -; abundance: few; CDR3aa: CASSPGSLRDTQYF; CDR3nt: TGCGCCAGCAGCCCAGGGTCGCTCCGGGATACGCAGTATTTT
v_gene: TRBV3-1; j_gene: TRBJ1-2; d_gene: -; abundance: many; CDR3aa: CASSQLSQVRYGYTF; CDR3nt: TGTGCCAGCAGCCAGTTATCCCAGGTCCGGTATGGCTACACCTTC
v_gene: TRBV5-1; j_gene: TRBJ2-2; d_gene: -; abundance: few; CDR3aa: CASSPDGVNTGELFF; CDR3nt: TGCGCCAGCAGCCCTGACGGGGTGAACACCGGGGAGCTGTTTTTT
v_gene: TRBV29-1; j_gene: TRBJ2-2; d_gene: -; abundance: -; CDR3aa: CSAESGNTGELFF; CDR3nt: TGCAGCGCTGAGTCCGGGAACACCGGGGAGCTGTTTTTT
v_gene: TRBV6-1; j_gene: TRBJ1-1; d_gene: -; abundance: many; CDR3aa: CASRARGEGNTEAFF; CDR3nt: TGTGCCAGCAGAGCGAGGGGGGAGGGGAACACTGAAGCTTTCTTT
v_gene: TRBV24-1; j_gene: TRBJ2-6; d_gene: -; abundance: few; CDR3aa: CATIDLVKAGGNSGANVLTF; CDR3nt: TGTGCCACCATTGACCTGGTTAAAGCGGGTGGGAACTCTGGGGCCAACGTCCTGACTTTC
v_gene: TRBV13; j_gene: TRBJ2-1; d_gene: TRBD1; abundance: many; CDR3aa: CASSSLSGQGRQLLFDEQFF; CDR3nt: TGTGCCAGCAGCTCTCTGTCGGGACAGGGACGTCAGCTCTTGTTCGATGAGCAGTTCTTC
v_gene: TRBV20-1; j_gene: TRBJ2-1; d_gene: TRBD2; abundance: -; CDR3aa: CSARDRSSGSGLDEQFF; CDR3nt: TGCAGTGCTAGAGATAGGTCTAGCGGGAGTGGGCTCGATGAGCAGTTCTTC
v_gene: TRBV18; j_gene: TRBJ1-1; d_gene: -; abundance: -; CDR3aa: CASSPNPPDTQAFF; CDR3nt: TGTGCCAGCTCACCCAATCCTCCGGACACTCAAGCTTTCTTT
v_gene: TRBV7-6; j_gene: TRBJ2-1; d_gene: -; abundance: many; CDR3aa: CASSLFPPRESYNEQFF; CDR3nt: TGTGCCAGCAGCCTTTTTCCGCCCCGTGAGTCCTACAATGAGCAGTTCTTC
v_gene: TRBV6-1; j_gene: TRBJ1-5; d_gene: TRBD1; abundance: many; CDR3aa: CASSEGLWDGQGRYSNQPQHF; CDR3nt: TGTGCCAGCAGTGAAGGGTTGTGGGATGGACAGGGGCGATATAGCAATCAGCCCCAGCATTTT
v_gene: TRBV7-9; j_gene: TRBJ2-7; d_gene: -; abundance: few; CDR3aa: CASSLYMYEQYF; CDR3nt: TGTGCCAGCAGCTTATATATGTACGAGCAGTACTTC
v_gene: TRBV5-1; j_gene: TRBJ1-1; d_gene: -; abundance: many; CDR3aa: CASSLGAGNTEAFF; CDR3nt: TGTGCCAGCAGCTTGGGCGCGGGGAACACTGAAGCTTTCTTT
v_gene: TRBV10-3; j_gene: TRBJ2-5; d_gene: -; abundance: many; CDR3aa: CAISDLGGETQYF; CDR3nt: TGTGCCATCAGTGACCTTGGCGGAGAGACCCAGTACTTC
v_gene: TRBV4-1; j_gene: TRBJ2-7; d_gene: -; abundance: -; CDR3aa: CASSPNPEGLYEQYF; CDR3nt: TGCGCCAGCAGCCCTAACCCCGAGGGTTTATACGAGCAGTACTTC
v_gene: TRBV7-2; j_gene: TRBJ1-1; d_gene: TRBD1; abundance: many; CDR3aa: CASRAGGTEAFF; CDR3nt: TGTGCCAGCAGGGCAGGGGGCACTGAAGCTTTCTTT
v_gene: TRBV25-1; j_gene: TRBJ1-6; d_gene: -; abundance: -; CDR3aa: CASRGQHGSPLHF; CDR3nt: TGTGCCAGCAGGGGCCAGCACGGTTCACCCCTCCACTTT